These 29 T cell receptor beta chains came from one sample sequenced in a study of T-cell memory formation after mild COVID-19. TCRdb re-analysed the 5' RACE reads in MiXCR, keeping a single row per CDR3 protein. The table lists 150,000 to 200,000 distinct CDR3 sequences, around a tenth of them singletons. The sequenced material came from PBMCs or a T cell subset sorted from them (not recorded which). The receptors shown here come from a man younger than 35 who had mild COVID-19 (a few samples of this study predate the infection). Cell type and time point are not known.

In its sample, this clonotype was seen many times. CDR3 sequence: CSARDQSGGANEQFF. CDR3 DNA: TGCAGTGCTAGAGATCAGAGCGGGGGGGCCAATGAGCAGTTCTTC. The rearrangement links TRBV20-1 to TRBJ2-1, with TRBD2 identical over 10 bases. V trimming: 0 bases; J trimming: 6 bases; junction bases outside the gene matches: 5. The CDR3 is 15 residues long. The germline gives CDR1 DFQATT, CDR2 SNEGSKA (reference sequence).

Here the CDR3 DNA reads TGCGCCAGCAGCTTGATTACTAGCGAAGATGAGCAGTTCTTC. Its translation is CASSLITSEDEQFF. The V call is TRBV5-1, the J call TRBJ2-1, with 7 bases aligning to TRBD2. The V and J ends lost 1 base and 8 bases, in that order; junction bases with no gene match: 6. Per the germline V gene, CDR1 is SGHRS and CDR2 is YFSETQ. The CDR3 loop spans 14 amino acids.

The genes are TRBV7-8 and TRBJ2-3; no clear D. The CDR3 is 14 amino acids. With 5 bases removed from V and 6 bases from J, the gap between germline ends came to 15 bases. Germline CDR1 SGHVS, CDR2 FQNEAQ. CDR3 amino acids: CASSPTRTSDTQYF. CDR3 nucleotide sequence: TGTGCCAGCAGCCCAACGAGAACCTCGGATACGCAGTATTTT. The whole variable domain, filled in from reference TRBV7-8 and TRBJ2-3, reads GAGVSQSPRYKVAKRGQDVALRCDPISGHVSLFWYQQALGQGPEFLTYFQNEAQLDKSGLPSDRFFAERPEGSVSTLKIQRTQQEDSAVYLCASSPTRTSDTQYFGPGTRLTVL.

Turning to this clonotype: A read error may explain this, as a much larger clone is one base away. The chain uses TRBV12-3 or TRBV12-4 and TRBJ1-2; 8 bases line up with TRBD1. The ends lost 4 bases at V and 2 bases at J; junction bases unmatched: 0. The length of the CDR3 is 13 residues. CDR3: CASSWTGNYGYTF. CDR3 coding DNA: TGTGCCAGCAGTTGGACAGGGAACTATGGCTACACCTTC.

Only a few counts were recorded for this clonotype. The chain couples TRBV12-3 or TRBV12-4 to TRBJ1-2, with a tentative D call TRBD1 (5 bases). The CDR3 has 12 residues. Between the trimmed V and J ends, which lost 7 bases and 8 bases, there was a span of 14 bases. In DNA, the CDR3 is TGTGCCAGCACCTGGGGGGGAAGCGGCTACACCTTC. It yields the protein CASTWGGSGYTF.

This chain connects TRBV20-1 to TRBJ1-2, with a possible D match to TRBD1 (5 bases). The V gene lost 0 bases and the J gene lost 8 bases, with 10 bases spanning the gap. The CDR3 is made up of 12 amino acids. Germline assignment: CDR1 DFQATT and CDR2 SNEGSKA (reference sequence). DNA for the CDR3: TGCAGTGCTAGAGATTTGGGGGAAGGCTACACCTTC. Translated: CSARDLGEGYTF.

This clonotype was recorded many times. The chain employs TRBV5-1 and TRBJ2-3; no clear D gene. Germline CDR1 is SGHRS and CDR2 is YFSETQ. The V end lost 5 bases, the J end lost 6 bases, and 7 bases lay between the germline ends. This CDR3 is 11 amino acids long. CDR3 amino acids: CASRSMDTQYF. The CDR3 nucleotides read TGCGCCAGCAGGTCCATGGATACGCAGTATTTT.

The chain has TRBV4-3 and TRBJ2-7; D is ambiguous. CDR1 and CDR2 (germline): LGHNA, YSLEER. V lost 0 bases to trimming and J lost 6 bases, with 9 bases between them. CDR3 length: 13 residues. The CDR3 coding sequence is TGCGCCAGCAGCCAAGACCGCCTCCGCGAGCAGTACTTC. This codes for CASSQDRLREQYF.

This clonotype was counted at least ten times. This CDR3 is CASSLGGSEQTQYF. DNA for the CDR3: TGTGCCAGCAGCTTAGGGGGGAGCGAACAGACCCAGTACTTC. The gene calls are TRBV7-2 and TRBJ2-5; perhaps D is TRBD1 or TRBD2 (5 bases each). V lost 1 base to trimming and J lost 6 bases, with 12 bases between them. The germline V gene has CDR1 SGHTA and CDR2 FQGNSA. CDR3 size: 14 residues.

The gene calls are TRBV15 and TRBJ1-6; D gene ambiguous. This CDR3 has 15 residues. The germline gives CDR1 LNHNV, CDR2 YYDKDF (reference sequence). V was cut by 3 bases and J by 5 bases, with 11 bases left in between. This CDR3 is CATSSRGMDNSPLHF. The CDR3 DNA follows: TGTGCCACCAGCAGCCGGGGTATGGATAATTCACCCCTCCACTTT.

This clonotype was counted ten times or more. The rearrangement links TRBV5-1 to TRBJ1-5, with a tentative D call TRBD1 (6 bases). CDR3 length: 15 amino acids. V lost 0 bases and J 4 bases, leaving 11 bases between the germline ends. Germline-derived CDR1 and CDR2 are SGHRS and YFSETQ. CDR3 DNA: TGCGCCAGCAGCTTGGATCAGGGGCCGAATCAGCCCCAGCATTTT. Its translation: CASSLDQGPNQPQHF.

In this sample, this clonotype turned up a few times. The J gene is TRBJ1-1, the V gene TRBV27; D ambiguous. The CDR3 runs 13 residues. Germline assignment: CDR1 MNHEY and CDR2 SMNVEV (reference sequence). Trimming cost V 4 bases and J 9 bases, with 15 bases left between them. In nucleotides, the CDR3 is TGTGCCAGCAGTTCTGGCAGGCGAACTCAAGCTTTCTTT. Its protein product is CASSSGRRTQAFF.

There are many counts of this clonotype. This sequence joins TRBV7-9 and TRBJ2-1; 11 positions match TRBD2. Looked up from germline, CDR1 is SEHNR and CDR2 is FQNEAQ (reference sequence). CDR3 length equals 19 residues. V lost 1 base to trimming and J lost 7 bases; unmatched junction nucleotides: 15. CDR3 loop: CASSLVFFAAWTSGNEQFF. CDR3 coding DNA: TGTGCCAGCAGCTTAGTGTTCTTCGCCGCCTGGACTAGCGGGAATGAGCAGTTCTTC.

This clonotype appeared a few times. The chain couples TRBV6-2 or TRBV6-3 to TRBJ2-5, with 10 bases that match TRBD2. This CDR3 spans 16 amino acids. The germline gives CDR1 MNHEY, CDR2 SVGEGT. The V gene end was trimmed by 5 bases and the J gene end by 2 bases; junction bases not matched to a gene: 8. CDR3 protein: CASSPPASGGQETQYF. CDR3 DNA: TGTGCCAGCAGTCCCCCGGCTAGCGGGGGACAAGAGACCCAGTACTTC.

The CDR3 reads CASRLGDGNEQYF. In DNA, the CDR3 is TGCGCCAGCAGACTAGGGGACGGAAACGAGCAGTACTTC. The chain joins TRBV5-1 to TRBJ2-7; D could derive from TRBD1 or TRBD2 (5 bases each). Trimming stripped 5 bases from V and 5 bases from J, with 14 bases between. This CDR3 has 13 residues. Germline V CDR1 and CDR2: SGHRS, YFSETQ.

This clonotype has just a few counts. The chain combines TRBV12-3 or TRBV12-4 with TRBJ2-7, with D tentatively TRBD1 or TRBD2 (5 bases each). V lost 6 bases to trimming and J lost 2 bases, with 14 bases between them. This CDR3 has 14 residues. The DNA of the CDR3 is TGTGCCAGCAGCCCCCGGGACCGCCCCTACGAGCAGTACGTC. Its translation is CASSPRDRPYEQYV.

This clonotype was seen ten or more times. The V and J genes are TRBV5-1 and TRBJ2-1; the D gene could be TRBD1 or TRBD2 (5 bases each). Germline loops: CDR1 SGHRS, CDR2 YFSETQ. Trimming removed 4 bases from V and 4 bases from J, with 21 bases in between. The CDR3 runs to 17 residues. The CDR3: CASSRGGADASYNEQFF. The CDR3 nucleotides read TGCGCCAGCAGCCGGGGTGGGGCGGATGCGTCATACAATGAGCAGTTCTTC. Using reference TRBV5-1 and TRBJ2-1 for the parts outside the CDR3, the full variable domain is KAGVTQTPRYLIKTRGQQVTLSCSPISGHRSVSWYQQTPGQGLQFLFEYFSETQRNKGNFPGRFSGRQFSNSRSEMNVSTLELGDSALYLCASSRGGADASYNEQFFGPGTRLTVL.

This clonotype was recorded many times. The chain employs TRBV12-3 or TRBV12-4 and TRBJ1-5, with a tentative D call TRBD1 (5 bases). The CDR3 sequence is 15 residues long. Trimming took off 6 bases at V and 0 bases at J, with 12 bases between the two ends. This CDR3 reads CASRTGHVSNQPQHF. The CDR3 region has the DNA TGTGCCAGCAGGACTGGACATGTTAGCAATCAGCCCCAGCATTTT.

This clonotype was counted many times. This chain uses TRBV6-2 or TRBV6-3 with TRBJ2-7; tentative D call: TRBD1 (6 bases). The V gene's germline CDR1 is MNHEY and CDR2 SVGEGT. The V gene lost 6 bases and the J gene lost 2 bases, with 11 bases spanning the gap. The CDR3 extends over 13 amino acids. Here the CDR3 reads CASRVTGTYEQYV. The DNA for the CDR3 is TGTGCCAGCAGAGTTACAGGGACCTACGAGCAGTACGTC.

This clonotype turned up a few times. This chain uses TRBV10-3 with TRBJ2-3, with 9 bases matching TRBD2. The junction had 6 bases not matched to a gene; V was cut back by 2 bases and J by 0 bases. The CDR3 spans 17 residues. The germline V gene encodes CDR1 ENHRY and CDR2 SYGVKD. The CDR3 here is CAISESGLASSTDTQYF. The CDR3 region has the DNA TGTGCCATCAGTGAGAGCGGACTAGCGAGTAGCACAGATACGCAGTATTTT.

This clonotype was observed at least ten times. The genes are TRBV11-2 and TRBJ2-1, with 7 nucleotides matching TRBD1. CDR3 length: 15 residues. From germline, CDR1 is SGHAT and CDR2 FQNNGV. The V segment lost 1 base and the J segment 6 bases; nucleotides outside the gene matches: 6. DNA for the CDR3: TGTGCCAGCAGCTTAGGGTGGACAGGTATCAATGAGCAGTTCTTC. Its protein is CASSLGWTGINEQFF.

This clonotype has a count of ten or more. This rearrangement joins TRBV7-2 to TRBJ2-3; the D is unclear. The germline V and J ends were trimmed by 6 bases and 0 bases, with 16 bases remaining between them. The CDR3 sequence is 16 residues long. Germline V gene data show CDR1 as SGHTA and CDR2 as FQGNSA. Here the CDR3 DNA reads TGTGCCAGCAGTATTAATATGGGTTCAAGCACAGATACGCAGTATTTT. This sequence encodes CASSINMGSSTDTQYF.

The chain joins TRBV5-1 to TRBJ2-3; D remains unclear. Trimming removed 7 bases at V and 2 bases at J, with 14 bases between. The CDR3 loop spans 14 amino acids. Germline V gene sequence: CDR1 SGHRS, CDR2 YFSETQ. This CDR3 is CASRLAIYTDTQYF. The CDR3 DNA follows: TGCGCCAGCCGTCTCGCGATTTACACAGATACGCAGTATTTT.

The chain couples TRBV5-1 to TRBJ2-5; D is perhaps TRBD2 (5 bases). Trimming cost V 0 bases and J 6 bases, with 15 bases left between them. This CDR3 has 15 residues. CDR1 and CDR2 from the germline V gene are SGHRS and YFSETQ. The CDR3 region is CASSLAGSEGKTQYF. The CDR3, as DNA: TGCGCCAGCAGCTTGGCCGGGTCAGAGGGAAAGACCCAGTACTTC.

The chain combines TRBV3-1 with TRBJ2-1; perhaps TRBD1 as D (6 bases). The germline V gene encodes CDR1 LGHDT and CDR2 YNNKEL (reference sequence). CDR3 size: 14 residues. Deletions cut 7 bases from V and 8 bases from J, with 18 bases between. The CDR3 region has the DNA TGTGCCAGCACCCATTATGGGGGCTCCGATGAGCAGTTCTTC. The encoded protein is CASTHYGGSDEQFF.

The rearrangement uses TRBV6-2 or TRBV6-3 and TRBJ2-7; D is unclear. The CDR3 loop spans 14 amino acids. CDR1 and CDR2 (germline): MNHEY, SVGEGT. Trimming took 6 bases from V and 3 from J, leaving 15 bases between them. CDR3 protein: CASSEPQNHYEQYV. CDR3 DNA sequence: TGTGCCAGCAGCGAACCGCAAAACCACTACGAGCAGTACGTC.

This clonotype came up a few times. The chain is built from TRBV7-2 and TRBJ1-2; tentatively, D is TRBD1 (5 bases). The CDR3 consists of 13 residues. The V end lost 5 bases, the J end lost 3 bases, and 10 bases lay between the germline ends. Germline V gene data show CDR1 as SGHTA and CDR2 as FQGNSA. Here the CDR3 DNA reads TGTGCCAGCAGCATGCGGGGGTACTATGGCTACACCTTC. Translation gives CASSMRGYYGYTF.

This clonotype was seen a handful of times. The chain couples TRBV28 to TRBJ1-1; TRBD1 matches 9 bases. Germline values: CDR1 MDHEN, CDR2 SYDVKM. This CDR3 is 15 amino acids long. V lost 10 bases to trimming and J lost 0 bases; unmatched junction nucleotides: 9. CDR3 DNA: TGTGCCACCCGATACCGACAGGGGGTGAACACTGAAGCTTTCTTT. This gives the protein CATRYRQGVNTEAFF.

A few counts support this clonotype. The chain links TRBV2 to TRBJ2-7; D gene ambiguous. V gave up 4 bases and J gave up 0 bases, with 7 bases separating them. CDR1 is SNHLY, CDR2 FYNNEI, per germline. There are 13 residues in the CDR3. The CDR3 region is CASSVDISYEQYF. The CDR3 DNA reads TGTGCCAGCAGTGTAGACATCTCCTACGAGCAGTACTTC. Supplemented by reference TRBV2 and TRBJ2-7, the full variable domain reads EPEVTQTPSHQVTQMGQEVILRCVPISNHLYFYWYRQILGQKVEFLVSFYNNEISEKSEIFDDQFSVERPDGSNFTLKIRSTKLEDSAMYFCASSVDISYEQYFGPGTRLTVT.